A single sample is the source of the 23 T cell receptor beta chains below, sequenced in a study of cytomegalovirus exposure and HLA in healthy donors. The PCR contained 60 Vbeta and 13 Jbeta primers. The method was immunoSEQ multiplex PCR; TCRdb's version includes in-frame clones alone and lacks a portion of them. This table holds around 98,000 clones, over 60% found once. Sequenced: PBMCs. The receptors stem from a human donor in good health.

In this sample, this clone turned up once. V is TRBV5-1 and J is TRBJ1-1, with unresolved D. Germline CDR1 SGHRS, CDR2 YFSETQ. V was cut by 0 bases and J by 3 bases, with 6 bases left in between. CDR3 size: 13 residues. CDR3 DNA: TGCGCCAGCAGCTTGGCAGATTACACTGAAGCTTTCTTT. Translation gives CASSLADYTEAFF.

CDR3 protein: CASIGAMNTEAFF. The CDR3 DNA is TGTGCCAGCATTGGGGCTATGAACACTGAAGCTTTCTTT. The chain links TRBV6-6 to TRBJ1-1; maybe TRBD1 (5 bases). There are 13 residues in the CDR3. Germline loops: CDR1 MNHNY, CDR2 SVGAGI (reference sequence). Trimming took off 7 bases at V and 0 bases at J, with 9 bases between the two ends.

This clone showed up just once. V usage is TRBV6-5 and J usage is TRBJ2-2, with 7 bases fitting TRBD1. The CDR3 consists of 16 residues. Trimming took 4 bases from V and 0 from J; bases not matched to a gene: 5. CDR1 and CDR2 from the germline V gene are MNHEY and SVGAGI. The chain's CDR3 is CASSFTGTANTGELFF. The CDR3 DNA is TGTGCCAGCAGTTTCACCGGGACAGCGAACACCGGGGAGCTGTTTTTT.

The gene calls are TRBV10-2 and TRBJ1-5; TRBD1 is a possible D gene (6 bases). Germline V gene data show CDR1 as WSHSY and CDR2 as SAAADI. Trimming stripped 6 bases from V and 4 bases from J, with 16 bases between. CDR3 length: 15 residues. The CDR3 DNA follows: TGCGCCAGCAGCGGCAGGACAGATAAAAATCAGCCCCAGCATTTT. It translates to CASSGRTDKNQPQHF.

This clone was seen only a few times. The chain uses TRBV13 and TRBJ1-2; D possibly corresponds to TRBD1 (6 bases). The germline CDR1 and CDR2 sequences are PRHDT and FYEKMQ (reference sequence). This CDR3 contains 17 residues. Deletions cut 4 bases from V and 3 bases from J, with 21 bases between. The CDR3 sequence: CASSYLDRTKGDYGYTF. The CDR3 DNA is TGTGCCAGCAGCTACTTGGACAGAACGAAAGGGGACTATGGCTACACCTTC. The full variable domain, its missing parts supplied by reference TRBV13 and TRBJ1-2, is AAGVIQSPRHLIKEKRETATLKCYPIPRHDTVYWYQQGPGQDPQFLISFYEKMQSDKGSIPDRFSAQQFSDYHSELNMSSLELGDSALYFCASSYLDRTKGDYGYTFGSGTRLTVV.

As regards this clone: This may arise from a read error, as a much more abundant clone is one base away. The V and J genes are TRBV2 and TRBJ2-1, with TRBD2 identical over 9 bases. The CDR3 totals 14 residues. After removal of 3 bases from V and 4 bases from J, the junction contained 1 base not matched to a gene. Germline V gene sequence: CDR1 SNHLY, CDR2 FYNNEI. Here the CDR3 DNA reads TGTGCCAGCAGTGAGCGGGGGGGGTACAATGAGCAGTTCTTC. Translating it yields CASSERGGYNEQFF.

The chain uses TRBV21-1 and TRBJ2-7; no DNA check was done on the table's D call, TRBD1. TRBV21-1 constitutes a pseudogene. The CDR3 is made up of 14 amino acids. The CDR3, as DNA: TGTGCCAGCAGCATAGGGACAGGGGGGTTCGAGCAGTACTTC. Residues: CASSIGTGGFEQYF.

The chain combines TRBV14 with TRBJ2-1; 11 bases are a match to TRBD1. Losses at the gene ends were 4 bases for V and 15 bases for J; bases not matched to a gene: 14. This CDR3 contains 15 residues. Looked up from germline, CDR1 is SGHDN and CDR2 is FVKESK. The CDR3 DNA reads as TGTGCCAGCAGCCGATACGAGGGACAGGGGGAGGAACTGTTCTTC. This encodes CASSRYEGQGEELFF.

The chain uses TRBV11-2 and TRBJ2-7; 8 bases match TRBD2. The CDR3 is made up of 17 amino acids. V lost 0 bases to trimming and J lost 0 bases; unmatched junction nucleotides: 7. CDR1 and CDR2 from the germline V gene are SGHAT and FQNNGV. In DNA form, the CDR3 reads TGTGCCAGCAGCTTAGATCCGGGGGGGGAGAGCTCCTACGAGCAGTACTTC. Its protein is CASSLDPGGESSYEQYF.

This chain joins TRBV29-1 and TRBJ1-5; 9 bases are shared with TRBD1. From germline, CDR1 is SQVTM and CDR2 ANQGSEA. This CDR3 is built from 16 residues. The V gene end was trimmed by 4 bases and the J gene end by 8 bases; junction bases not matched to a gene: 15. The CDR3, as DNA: TGCAGCGTTGGGTCTGGGACAGGGATCCCCGGGGAGCCCCAGCATTTT. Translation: CSVGSGTGIPGEPQHF.

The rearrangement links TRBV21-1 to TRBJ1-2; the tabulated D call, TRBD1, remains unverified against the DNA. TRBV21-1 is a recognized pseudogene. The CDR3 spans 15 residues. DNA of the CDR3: TGTGCCAGCACCTCAGGGACAGGGCGTCCTTATGGCTACACCTTC. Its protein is CASTSGTGRPYGYTF.

CDR3 protein: CASSISSTGANNEQFF. CDR3 bases: TGTGCCAGTAGTATCTCATCGACAGGGGCGAACAATGAGCAGTTCTTC. The chain links TRBV19 to TRBJ2-1; 8 bases align to TRBD1. The V and J ends lost 3 bases and 5 bases, in that order; junction bases with no gene match: 9. The CDR3 consists of 16 residues. Per the germline V gene, CDR1 is LNHDA and CDR2 is SQIVND (reference sequence).

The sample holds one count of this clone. The CDR3 region is CASSQEVTSGTTSTDTQYF. The CDR3 coding sequence is TGTGCCAGCAGCCAAGAAGTGACTAGCGGGACGACTAGCACAGATACGCAGTATTTT. V and J are TRBV4-2 and TRBJ2-3; TRBD2 matches at 11 bases. The V gene's germline CDR1 is LGHNA and CDR2 YNFKEQ. The V segment lost 0 bases and the J segment 0 bases; nucleotides outside the gene matches: 8. The CDR3 contains 19 residues.

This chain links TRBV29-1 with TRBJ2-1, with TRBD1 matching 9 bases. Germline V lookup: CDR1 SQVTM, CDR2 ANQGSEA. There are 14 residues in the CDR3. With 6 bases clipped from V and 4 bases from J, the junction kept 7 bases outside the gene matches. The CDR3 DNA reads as TGCAGCGTCGAACCGGGACAGGGATACAATGAGCAGTTCTTC. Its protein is CSVEPGQGYNEQFF.

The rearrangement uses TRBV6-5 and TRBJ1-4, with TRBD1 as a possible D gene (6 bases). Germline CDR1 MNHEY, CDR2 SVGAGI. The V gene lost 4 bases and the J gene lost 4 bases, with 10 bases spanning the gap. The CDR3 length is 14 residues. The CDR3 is CASSWGQFNEKLFF. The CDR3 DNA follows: TGTGCCAGCAGTTGGGGGCAGTTTAATGAAAAACTGTTTTTT.

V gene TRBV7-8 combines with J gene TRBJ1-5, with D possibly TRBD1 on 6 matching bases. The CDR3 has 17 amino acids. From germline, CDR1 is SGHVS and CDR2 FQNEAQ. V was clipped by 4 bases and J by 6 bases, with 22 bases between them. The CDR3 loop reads CASSSHTQGPLGQPQHF. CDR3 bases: TGTGCCAGCAGCTCGCACACACAGGGTCCTTTGGGTCAGCCCCAGCATTTT.

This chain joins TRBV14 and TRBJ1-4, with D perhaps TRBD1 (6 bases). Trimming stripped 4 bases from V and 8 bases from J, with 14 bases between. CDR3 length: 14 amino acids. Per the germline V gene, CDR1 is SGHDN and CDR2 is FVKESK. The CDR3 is CASSPGTYYEKLFF. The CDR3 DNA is TGTGCCAGCAGCCCCGGGACATACTACGAAAAACTGTTTTTT.

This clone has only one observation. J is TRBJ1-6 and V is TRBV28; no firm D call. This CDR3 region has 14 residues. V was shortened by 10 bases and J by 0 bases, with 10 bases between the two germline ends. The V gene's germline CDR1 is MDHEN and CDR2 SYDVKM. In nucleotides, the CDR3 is TGTGCCACACGGGTAGGCTCCTATAATTCACCCCTCCACTTT. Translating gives CATRVGSYNSPLHF.

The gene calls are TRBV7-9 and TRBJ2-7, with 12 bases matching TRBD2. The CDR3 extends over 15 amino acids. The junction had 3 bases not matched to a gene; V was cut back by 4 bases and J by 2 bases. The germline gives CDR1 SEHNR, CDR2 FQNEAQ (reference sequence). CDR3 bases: TGTGCCAGCAGCTACCGGACTAGCGGGGCCTACGAGCAGTACTTC. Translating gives CASSYRTSGAYEQYF.

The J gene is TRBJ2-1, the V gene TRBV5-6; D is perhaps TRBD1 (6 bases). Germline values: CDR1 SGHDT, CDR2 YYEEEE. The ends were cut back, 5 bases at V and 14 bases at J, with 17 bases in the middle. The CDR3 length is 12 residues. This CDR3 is CASSPTGLMEFF. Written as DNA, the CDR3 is TGTGCCAGCAGTCCTACAGGGTTAATGGAGTTCTTC.

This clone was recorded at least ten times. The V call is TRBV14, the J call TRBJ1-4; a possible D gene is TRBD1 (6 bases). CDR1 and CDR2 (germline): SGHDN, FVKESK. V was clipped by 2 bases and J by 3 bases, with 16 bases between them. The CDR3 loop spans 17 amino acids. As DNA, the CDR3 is TGTGCCAGCAGCCAACACCACCGGGGGGCCGCTAATGAAAAACTGTTTTTT. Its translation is CASSQHHRGAANEKLFF.

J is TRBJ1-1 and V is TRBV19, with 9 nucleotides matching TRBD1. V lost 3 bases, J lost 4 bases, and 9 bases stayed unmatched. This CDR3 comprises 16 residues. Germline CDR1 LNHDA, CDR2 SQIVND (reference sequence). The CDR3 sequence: CASSIMADRGSTEAFF. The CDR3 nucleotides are TGTGCCAGTAGTATTATGGCGGACAGGGGCAGCACTGAAGCTTTCTTT. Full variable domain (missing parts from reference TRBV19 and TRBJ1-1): DGGITQSPKYLFRKEGQNVTLSCEQNLNHDAMYWYRQDPGQGLRLIYYSQIVNDFQKGDIAEGYSVSREKKESFPLTVTSAQKNPTAFYLCASSIMADRGSTEAFFGQGTRLTVV.

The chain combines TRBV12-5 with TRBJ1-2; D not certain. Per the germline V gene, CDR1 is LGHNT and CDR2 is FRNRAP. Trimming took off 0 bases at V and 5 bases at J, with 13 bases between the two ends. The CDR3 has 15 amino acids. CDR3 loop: CASGLVPTDTYGYTF. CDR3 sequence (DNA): TGTGCTAGTGGTTTGGTACCAACAGACACATATGGCTACACCTTC.